Given below is one TCR beta chain in context. The target antigen is unknown. These data are taken from a study of T cell therapy after organ transplantation. Germline V gives CDR1 SEHNR, CDR2 FQNEAQ (reference sequence). CDR3 length equals 13 residues. With 6 bases removed from V and 6 bases from J, the gap between germline ends came to 15 bases. The assay was immunoSEQ multiplex PCR, and TCRdb's table has in-frame clones only and misses some. The data hold 44,000 or so clones, with 94% observed a single time. This clonotype was sampled from a human patient who had received a solid organ transplant and had CMV disease. Here the sequenced sample was CD8+ T cells from blood, taken before autologous CMV-specific T cell therapy. The chain links TRBV7-9 to TRBJ2-7, with unresolved D. The CDR3 reads CASRTSGQGEQYF. For the CDR3, the DNA is TGTGCCAGCAGAACATCAGGCCAAGGCGAGCAGTACTTC.